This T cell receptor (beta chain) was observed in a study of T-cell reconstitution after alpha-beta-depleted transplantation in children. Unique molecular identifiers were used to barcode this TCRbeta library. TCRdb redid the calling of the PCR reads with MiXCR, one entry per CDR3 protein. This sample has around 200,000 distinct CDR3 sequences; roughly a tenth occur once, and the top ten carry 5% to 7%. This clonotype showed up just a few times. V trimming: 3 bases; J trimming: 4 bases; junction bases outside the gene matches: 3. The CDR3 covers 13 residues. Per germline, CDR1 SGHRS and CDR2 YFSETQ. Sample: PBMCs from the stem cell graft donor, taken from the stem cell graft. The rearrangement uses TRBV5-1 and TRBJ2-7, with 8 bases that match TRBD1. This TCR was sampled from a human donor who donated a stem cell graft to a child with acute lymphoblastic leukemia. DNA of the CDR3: TGCGCCAGCAGCTCGGGACAGGAATACGAGCAGTACTTC. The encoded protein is CASSSGQEYEQYF.